The rows below give T cell receptor beta chains drawn from one sample of a study of cytomegalovirus exposure and HLA in healthy donors. Generated by immunoSEQ multiplex PCR, the TCRdb table keeps only in-frame clones and is missing some. The table lists approximately 140,000 clones, around 65% of them singletons. Sequencing input: PBMCs. Receptor source: a woman aged 55-69 years in good health and CMV-seronegative. The conserved cysteine and the conserved F or W are not part of the CDR3 here. Rows give clone size only sometimes, using once, few, many, or a class for an expanded clone.

CDR3 | V | size | J
ASSLPANTGELF | TRBV7-2 | once | TRBJ2-2
SVPRDTNTEAF | TRBV29-1 | once | TRBJ1-1
ASSYYRGNEQF | TRBV7-2 | . | TRBJ2-1
SVEGTGRGNEQF | TRBV29-1 | . | TRBJ2-1
ASTGLAGGPNTGELF | TRBV19 | once | TRBJ2-2
ASSLHPGLGGGGYT | TRBV5-6 | . | TRBJ1-2
ASSYGTGGKETQY | TRBV6-5 | few | TRBJ2-5
SVARTSTDTQY | TRBV29-1 | . | TRBJ2-3
ASSPGQGWYGYT | TRBV5-1 | . | TRBJ1-2
ASSSGTVGNTIY | TRBV19 | once | TRBJ1-3
ASSYGLASYGDTQY | TRBV5-4 | few | TRBJ2-3
ASSFTSGSYNEQF | TRBV5-1 | . | TRBJ2-1
ASRRDGGTGELF | TRBV5-1 | . | TRBJ2-2
ASNRGGTEAF | TRBV6-1 | . | TRBJ1-1
ASSYRGLDTEAF | TRBV5-1 | few | TRBJ1-1
SSSLKLASHYEQY | TRBV7-9 | . | TRBJ2-7
ASSFRQGSYEQY | TRBV5-1 | . | TRBJ2-7
ASSSIQEDEAF | TRBV5-1 | few | TRBJ1-1
ATSRDRGGGSYEQY | TRBV15 | . | TRBJ2-7
ASSRLESTDTQY | TRBV7-2 | . | TRBJ2-3
ASSPGGGQSQETQY | TRBV5-1 | . | TRBJ2-5
SVRGGAHGNEKLF | TRBV29-1 | few | TRBJ1-4
ASSFGGTGDTQY | TRBV7-3 | . | TRBJ2-3
ASSPPTGAARGEQF | TRBV23-1 | . | TRBJ2-1
ASSYGPPALARQETQY | TRBV10-1 | . | TRBJ2-5
ASSIQGAREKLF | TRBV7-8 | . | TRBJ1-4
ASRPDRGTDTQY | TRBV7-9 | . | TRBJ2-3
ASSLGSGGLNEQF | TRBV7-6 | . | TRBJ2-1